This T cell receptor beta chain was found in a study of shared clonotypes between healthy human individuals (dated by TCRdb to 2018 to 2021). For the study in its entirety: A couple of women and three men aged 18 to 49 years were included in the cohort. For each donor, three plates each were used for CD4 naive and CD4 memory, two plates were used for CD8 naive, and one plate was used for CD8 memory. To estimate repertoire size and how much clonotypes are shared between individuals, the study performed deep sequencing of blood TCR repertoires from roughly five healthy adults. To increase sequencing depth and limit assay-specific biases, different laboratories used diverse techniques to prepare libraries and sequence TCR repertoires. Leukapheresis yielded between about 0.8 and 8.9 billion PBMCs per donor.

The donors were healthy, HIV-negative adults who had no recently reported acute infections or vaccinations. Only Caucasian adults living in Nashville, Tennessee, USA were represented among the donors. CD4+ T cells were enriched by magnetic negative selection, after which naive cells were positively selected on CD45RA and the negative fraction was taken as the memory subset. Blood was obtained by leukapheresis, after which PBMCs were separated by Ficoll-Histopaque density gradient centrifugation and cryopreserved in liquid nitrogen vapor phase. Purity and quantity of every magnetically sorted T cell population were checked by analytical flow cytometry. Genomic DNA was isolated from each sorted fraction and quantified by UV absorbance on a Nanodrop 2000c. Using the deep immunoSEQ assay, multiplex PCR amplified TCR CDR3 regions from genomic DNA. For each cell subset, the extracted genomic DNA was distributed evenly across all wells of several immunoSEQ 96-well plates, and each plate served as one replicate. For sorted subsets, roughly 200 ng of genomic DNA, equivalent to roughly 30,000 T cell genomes, went into each replicate PCR. Purified libraries were quantified with a Qubit 3.0 fluorometer, sized on a Bioanalyzer 2100, and re-quantified with the KAPA Library Quantification kit. Each immunoSEQ 96-well plate was sequenced on its own single-read 150-cycle Illumina NextSeq 550 flow cell. The paper's data handling went like this. Because the immunoSEQ output included only junctional sequences and no quality scores, the filtering could not be the same as the filtering used for full-length reads. To assign V/J genes and CDR3, sequences were annotated using PyIR, a Python wrapper for IgBLAST v1.9, with IMGT germline references. Reads with weak V/J assignments (E-value above 1e-6), missing CDR3, stop codons, out-of-frame junctions, or ambiguous translated residues were removed. A V3J clonotype was defined by an identical inferred V gene, J gene, and CDR3 amino acid sequence. Percentage overlap between repertoires was computed as shared unique clonotypes divided by the size of the smaller repertoire. RTK rarefaction, the Chao1 estimator, and Recon v2.1 estimates of unobserved clonotypes were used to assess repertoire richness. OLGA was used to compute generation probabilities for all TCRbeta clonotypes that the gDNA method yielded from four donors. TCRdb took over this immuneACCESS table, retaining in-frame rearrangements with V and J assigned. Such tables are incomplete; in checked studies, under half of the missing clones stem from an unresolved V gene, and the remainder is unexplained. That table furnishes V, J and clone size, whereas the DNA furnished D and trimming. The sample profile shows a few million clones; less than 95% of them were found once. The ten most abundant clones make up more than 0.35% of the sample.

Broader findings and caveats from the paper: Naive subsets generally had larger estimated clonotype richness than memory subsets did. Based on pairwise subsampling, the degree of clonotype sharing among donors was expected to be affected by sequencing depth. Sampling was restricted to blood, and TCR repertoires in tissue are likely to differ from TCR repertoires in blood. The genetic and exposure-history diversity represented was limited by the small number of donors. Compared with non-shared clonotypes, clonotypes shared by all four sorted-subset donors had higher generation probabilities. Across a handful of donors, about 4.5% of naive CD4, approximately 4% of naive CD8, around 2.1% of memory CD4, and 0.3% to 0.45% of memory CD8 clonotypes were shared. Rarefaction of sorted-subset datasets indicated incomplete sequencing despite the large sequencing depth.

As regards this clone: Which antigen it targets is not known. No base qualities exist here, and no much larger clone lies one base off it. The sample holds other DNA sequences that translate to the same CDR3.

V lost 1 base and J lost 0 bases; the stretch between them is 13 bases long. From its cysteine to its phenylalanine, the CDR3 spans 16 amino acids. The only DNA kept is the CDR3, 48 bases in frame from the first base. Based on the germline V gene, the CDR1 and CDR2 sequences are SGHTA and FQGNSA. Sequenced: naive CD4+ T cells from PBMCs. This sample's cell subset or site label indicates: CD45RA+ positively selected. The chain uses TRBV7-2 and TRBJ2-7, with a tentative D call of TRBD1 or TRBD2, each matching 5 bases. The origin of this receptor is a man aged 18 to 29 in good health. Some clones in this sample may be carry-over from other donors' samples. Here is the DNA: TGTGCCAGCAGCTTAGTTGGGACGGGTTCCTCCTACGAGCAGTACTTC. Translated, it reads CASSLVGTGSSYEQYF.